Each of the 17 T cell receptor beta chains below was sequenced from the same sample in a study of blood T cell repertoires in COVID-19. Assay used: immunoSEQ multiplex PCR; TCRdb lists only in-frame clones, some missing. Among approximately 150,000 clones listed, just under 85% were seen once. Sequenced material: peripheral blood. The receptor set was obtained from a woman aged 80 or older with COVID-19, enrolled during active disease.

The CDR3 DNA sequence: TGTGCCAGCAGTGGGTCCGGGACTAGAGGGCGAGTTGAGCAGTTCTTC. It specifies CASSGSGTRGRVEQFF. The V gene is TRBV6-4, the J gene TRBJ2-1; TRBD2 matches at 8 bases. This CDR3 has 16 residues. Germline CDR1 reads MRHNA; CDR2 reads SNTAGT. The ends lost 4 bases at V and 9 bases at J; junction bases unmatched: 14.

V gene TRBV15 combines with J gene TRBJ1-2, with no clear D. In germline, CDR1 is LNHNV, CDR2 YYDKDF (reference sequence). There are 14 residues in the CDR3. V shed 0 bases and J shed 8 bases, with 13 bases lying between them. CDR3 nucleotide sequence: TGTGCCACCAGCAGAGATCTTAACAGTTACGGCTACACCTTC. Translation: CATSRDLNSYGYTF.

V is TRBV28 and J is TRBJ2-5; 8 positions agree with TRBD2. Trimming removed 4 bases from V and 4 bases from J; junction bases left unmatched: 8. The V gene's germline CDR1 is MDHEN and CDR2 SYDVKM. The CDR3 sequence is 15 residues long. CDR3 amino acids: CASSSSGGVGETQYF. CDR3 DNA: TGTGCCAGCAGTTCATCGGGGGGGGTGGGAGAGACCCAGTACTTC.

The gene calls are TRBV18 and TRBJ1-2; 9 bases agree with TRBD1. Looked up from germline, CDR1 is KGHSH and CDR2 is LQKENI. V lost 2 bases to trimming and J lost 5 bases; unmatched junction nucleotides: 6. The length of the CDR3 is 15 residues. The CDR3 DNA reads TGTGCCAGCTCACCAAGTAGGGACAGGGAATATGGCTACACCTTC. This gives the protein CASSPSRDREYGYTF. Supplemented by reference TRBV18 and TRBJ1-2, the full variable domain reads NAGVMQNPRHLVRRRGQEARLRCSPMKGHSHVYWYRQLPEEGLKFMVYLQKENIIDESGMPKERFSAEFPKEGPSILRIQQVVRGDSAAYFCASSPSRDREYGYTFGSGTRLTVV.

This clone was detected a few times. The chain uses TRBV19 and TRBJ1-2; D remains unclear. The ends were cut back, 6 bases at V and 1 base at J, with 6 bases in the middle. The germline V gene encodes CDR1 LNHDA and CDR2 SQIVND (reference sequence). CDR3 length: 12 amino acids. The CDR3 loop reads CASRRFNYGYTF. The DNA of the CDR3 is TGTGCCAGTAGGCGATTTAACTATGGCTACACCTTC.

This clone was seen only a few times. This chain uses TRBV19 with TRBJ2-5; the D gene is possibly TRBD1 (6 bases). Trimming took 4 bases from V and 7 from J, leaving 10 bases between them. This CDR3 comprises 12 residues. Germline V gene lookup returns CDR1 LNHDA and CDR2 SQIVND (reference sequence). CDR3 coding DNA: TGTGCCAGTAGTAGCCAAGGGGGGACCCAGTACTTC. Amino acids: CASSSQGGTQYF.

The rearrangement links TRBV29-1 to TRBJ2-7; 7 bases agree with TRBD2. This CDR3 is built from 13 residues. Germline trimming cut 5 bases from V and 0 bases from J; bases unmatched to any gene: 4. Germline V gene data show CDR1 as SQVTM and CDR2 as ANQGSEA. The CDR3 coding sequence is TGCAGCGTTTCACAGCGGGGCTCCTACGAGCAGTACTTC. Translating it yields CSVSQRGSYEQYF.

J is TRBJ2-3 and V is TRBV7-6; possible D gene TRBD2, 6 bases. The CDR3 runs 16 residues. Trimming shortened V by 1 base and J by 2 bases, and 13 bases separated the two germline ends. Per the germline V gene, CDR1 is SGHVS and CDR2 is FNYEAQ. The CDR3 reads CASSLGGGSNTDTQYF. The CDR3 DNA follows: TGTGCCAGCAGCTTAGGAGGAGGGTCTAACACAGATACGCAGTATTTT.

This chain links TRBV24-1 with TRBJ2-1, with TRBD2 matching over 12 bases. Germline V gene sequence: CDR1 KGHDR, CDR2 SFDVKD. V lost 5 bases and J lost 0; bases outside the gene matches: 16. This CDR3 has 21 amino acids. This chain's CDR3 is CATSGARLTSGGHSSYNEQFF. CDR3 bases: TGTGCCACCAGTGGCGCGCGCTTGACTAGCGGGGGCCATAGCTCCTACAATGAGCAGTTCTTC.

The rearrangement joins TRBV4-1 to TRBJ2-1; D is possibly TRBD2 (7 bases). The V end lost 3 bases, the J end lost 3 bases, and 12 bases lay between the germline ends. The CDR3 runs 15 residues. The germline gives CDR1 MGHRA, CDR2 YSYEKL. The CDR3 spells CASSQRGGFYNEQFF. In DNA, the CDR3 is TGCGCCAGCAGCCAGAGGGGGGGCTTCTACAATGAGCAGTTCTTC.

This chain connects TRBV5-1 to TRBJ2-5; 7 bases match TRBD1. CDR3 length: 14 amino acids. CDR1 and CDR2 (germline): SGHRS, YFSETQ. The trim removed 4 bases at V and 0 bases at J, leaving 3 bases unmatched. The CDR3 protein is CASSVRGYQETQYF. The CDR3 bases are TGCGCCAGCAGCGTCAGGGGGTACCAAGAGACCCAGTACTTC.

CDR3 amino acids: CASSLGADGGSSYEQYF. CDR3 DNA: TGTGCCAGCAGCCTGGGGGCGGACGGCGGATCCTCCTACGAGCAGTACTTC. J is TRBJ2-7 and V is TRBV11-3; a possible D gene is TRBD1 (6 bases). The CDR3 totals 17 residues. V was shortened by 5 bases and J by 0 bases, with 20 bases between the two germline ends. CDR1 is SGHNT and CDR2 is YENEEA in the germline V gene.

This chain joins TRBV7-9 and TRBJ2-7; TRBD1 matches at 9 bases. The trim removed 4 bases at V and 3 bases at J, leaving 7 bases unmatched. This CDR3 spans 15 amino acids. Germline V gene lookup returns CDR1 SEHNR and CDR2 FQNEAQ (reference sequence). The CDR3 reads CASSSPGQGIYEQYF. CDR3 coding DNA: TGTGCCAGCAGCTCTCCGGGACAGGGAATCTACGAGCAGTACTTC.

Worth noting for this clone: Other DNA sequences in this specimen translate into the identical CDR3. This sequence joins TRBV3-1 (or the pseudogene TRBV3-2) and TRBJ2-3; no clear D gene. From germline, CDR1 is LGHDT and CDR2 YNNKEL (reference sequence). The CDR3 runs 14 residues. V was cut by 3 bases and J by 2 bases, with 9 bases left in between. CDR3 in amino acids: CASSQGPFTDTQYF. The CDR3, as DNA: TGTGCCAGCAGCCAGGGCCCCTTCACAGATACGCAGTATTTT.

The rearrangement uses TRBV23-1 and TRBJ2-1; 8 positions agree with TRBD1. TRBV23-1 is reported as an ORF; its role is uncertain. The CDR3 is 17 residues long. V trimming: 2 bases; J trimming: 6 bases; junction bases outside the gene matches: 12. The CDR3 here is CASSQNLDRVRCNEQFF. In DNA, the CDR3 is TGCGCCAGCAGTCAAAATCTGGACAGGGTAAGGTGCAATGAGCAGTTCTTC.

Only a few counts were recorded for this clone. The genes are TRBV30 and TRBJ1-5, with TRBD1 as a possible D gene (6 bases). Trimming took 2 bases from V and 5 from J, leaving 19 bases between them. Germline-derived CDR1 and CDR2 are GTSNPN and SVGIG (reference sequence). The CDR3 totals 16 residues. CDR3 sequence (DNA): TGTGCCTGGAGTTTACCCAGGACAGCGGGGGATCAGCCCCAGCATTTT. Its translation is CAWSLPRTAGDQPQHF.

This clone was counted a few times. This sequence joins TRBV27 and TRBJ2-7; TRBD2 aligns across 8 bases. With 3 bases clipped from V and 7 bases from J, the junction kept 5 bases outside the gene matches. The germline V gene has CDR1 MNHEY and CDR2 SMNVEV (reference sequence). The CDR3 extends over 13 amino acids. DNA of the CDR3: TGTGCCAGCAGTTTTGCGGGAGGATTGGAGCAGTACTTC. This codes for CASSFAGGLEQYF.